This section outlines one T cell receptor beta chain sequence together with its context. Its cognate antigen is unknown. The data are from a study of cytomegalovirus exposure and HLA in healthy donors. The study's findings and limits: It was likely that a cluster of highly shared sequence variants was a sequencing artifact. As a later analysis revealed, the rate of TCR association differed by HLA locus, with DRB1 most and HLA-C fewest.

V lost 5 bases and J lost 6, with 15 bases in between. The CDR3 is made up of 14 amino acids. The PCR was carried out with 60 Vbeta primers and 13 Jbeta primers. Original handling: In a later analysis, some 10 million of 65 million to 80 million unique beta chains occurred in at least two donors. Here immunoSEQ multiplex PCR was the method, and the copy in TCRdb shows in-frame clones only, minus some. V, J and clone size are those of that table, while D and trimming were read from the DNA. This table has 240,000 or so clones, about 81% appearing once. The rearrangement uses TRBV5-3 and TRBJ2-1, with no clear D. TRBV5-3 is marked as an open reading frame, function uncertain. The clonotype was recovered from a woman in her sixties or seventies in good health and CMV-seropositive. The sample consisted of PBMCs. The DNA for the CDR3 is TGTGCCAGAAGTCGACTTCCCGACCCCAATGAGCAGTTCTTC. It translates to CARSRLPDPNEQFF.